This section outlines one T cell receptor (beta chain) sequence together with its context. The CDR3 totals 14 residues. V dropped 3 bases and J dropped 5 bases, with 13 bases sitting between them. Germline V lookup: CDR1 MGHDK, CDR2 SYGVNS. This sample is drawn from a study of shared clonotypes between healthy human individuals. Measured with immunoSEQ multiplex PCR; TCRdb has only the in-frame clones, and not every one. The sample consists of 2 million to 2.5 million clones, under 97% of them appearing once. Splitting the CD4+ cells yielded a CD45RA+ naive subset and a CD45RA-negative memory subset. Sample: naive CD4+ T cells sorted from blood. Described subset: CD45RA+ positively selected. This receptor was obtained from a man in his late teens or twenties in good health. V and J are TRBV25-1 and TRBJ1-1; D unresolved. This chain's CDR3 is CASSDPRVGTEAFF. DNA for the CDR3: TGTGCCAGCAGTGACCCGAGGGTGGGAACTGAAGCTTTCTTT.